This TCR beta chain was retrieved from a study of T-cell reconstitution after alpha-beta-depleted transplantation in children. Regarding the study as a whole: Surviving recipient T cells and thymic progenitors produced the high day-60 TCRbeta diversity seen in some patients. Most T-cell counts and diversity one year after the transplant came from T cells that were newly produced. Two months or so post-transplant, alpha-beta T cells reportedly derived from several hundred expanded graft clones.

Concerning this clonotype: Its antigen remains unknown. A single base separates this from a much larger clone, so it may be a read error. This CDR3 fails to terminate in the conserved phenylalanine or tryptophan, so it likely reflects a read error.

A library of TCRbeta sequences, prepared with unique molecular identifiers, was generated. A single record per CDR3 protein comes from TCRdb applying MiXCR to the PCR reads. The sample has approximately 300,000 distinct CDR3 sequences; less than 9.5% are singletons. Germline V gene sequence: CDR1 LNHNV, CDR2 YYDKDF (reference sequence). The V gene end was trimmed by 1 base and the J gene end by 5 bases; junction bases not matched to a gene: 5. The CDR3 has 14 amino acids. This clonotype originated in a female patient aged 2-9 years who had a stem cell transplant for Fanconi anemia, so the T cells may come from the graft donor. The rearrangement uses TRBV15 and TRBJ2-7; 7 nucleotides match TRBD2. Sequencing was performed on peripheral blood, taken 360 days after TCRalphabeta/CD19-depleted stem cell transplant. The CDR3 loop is CATSRVGRANEQYL. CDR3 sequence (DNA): TGTGCCACCAGCAGAGTGGGGAGGGCTAACGAGCAGTACTTA.